This T cell receptor beta chain was recorded in a study of Ad26.COV2.S vaccination and SARS-CoV-2 variants. The protocol was immunoSEQ multiplex PCR, while the TCRdb copy is restricted to in-frame clones and leaves out a portion. The table shows 200,000 to 250,000 clones, with 88% occurring only once. As for treatment: about 20 received Ad26.COV2.S at low or high dose, single or two shots; about 5 received placebo; per-sample allocation not given. Day 63 following the first vaccine or placebo injection was when the samples were taken. The sequences come from peripheral blood, collected in a trial of Ad26.COV2.S vaccine versus placebo. This TCR came from a person between 18 and 65 years old who received the Ad26.COV2.S COVID-19 vaccine or a placebo.

DNA for the CDR3: TGTGCCAGCAGCCTACAGGGGATTAACACTGAAGCTTTCTTT. Amino acids: CASSLQGINTEAFF. V and J are TRBV7-9 and TRBJ1-1; 7 bases agree with TRBD1. Losses at the gene ends were 5 bases for V and 2 bases for J; bases not matched to a gene: 5. CDR1 SEHNR and CDR2 FQNEAQ come from the germline V gene (reference sequence). The CDR3 loop spans 14 amino acids.